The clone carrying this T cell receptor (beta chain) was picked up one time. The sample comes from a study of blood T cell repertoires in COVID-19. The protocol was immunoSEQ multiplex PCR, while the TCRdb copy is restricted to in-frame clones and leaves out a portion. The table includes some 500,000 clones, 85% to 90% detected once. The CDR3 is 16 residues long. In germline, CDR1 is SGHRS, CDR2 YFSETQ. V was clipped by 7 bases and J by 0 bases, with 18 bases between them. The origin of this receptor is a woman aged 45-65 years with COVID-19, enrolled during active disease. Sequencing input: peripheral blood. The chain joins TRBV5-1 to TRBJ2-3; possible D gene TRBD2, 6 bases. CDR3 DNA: TGCGCCAGCCAAAGGGTGGGAGGCAGTAGCACAGATACGCAGTATTTT. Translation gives CASQRVGGSSTDTQYF. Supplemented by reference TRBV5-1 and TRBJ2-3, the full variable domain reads KAGVTQTPRYLIKTRGQQVTLSCSPISGHRSVSWYQQTPGQGLQFLFEYFSETQRNKGNFPGRFSGRQFSNSRSEMNVSTLELGDSALYLCASQRVGGSSTDTQYFGPGTRLTVL.